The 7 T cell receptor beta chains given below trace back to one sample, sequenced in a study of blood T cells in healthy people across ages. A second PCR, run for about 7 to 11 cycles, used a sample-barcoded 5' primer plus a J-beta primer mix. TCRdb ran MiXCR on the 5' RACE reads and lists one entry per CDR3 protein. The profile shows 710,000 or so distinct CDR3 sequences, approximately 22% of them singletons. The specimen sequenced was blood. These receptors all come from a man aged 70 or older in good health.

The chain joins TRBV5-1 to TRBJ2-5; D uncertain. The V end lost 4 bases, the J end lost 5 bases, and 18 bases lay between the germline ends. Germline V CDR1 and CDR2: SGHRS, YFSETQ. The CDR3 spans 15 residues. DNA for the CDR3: TGCGCCAGCAGCCCAGTAGAAAGACTGAGGGAGACCCAGTACTTC. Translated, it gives CASSPVERLRETQYF.

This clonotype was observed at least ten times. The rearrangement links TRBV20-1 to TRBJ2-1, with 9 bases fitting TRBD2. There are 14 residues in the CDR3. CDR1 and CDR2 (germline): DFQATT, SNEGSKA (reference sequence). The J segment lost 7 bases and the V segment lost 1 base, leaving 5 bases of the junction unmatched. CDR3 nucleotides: TGCAGTGCTAGAGCCGCGGGAGGGAGAAATGAGCAGTTCTTC. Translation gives CSARAAGGRNEQFF.

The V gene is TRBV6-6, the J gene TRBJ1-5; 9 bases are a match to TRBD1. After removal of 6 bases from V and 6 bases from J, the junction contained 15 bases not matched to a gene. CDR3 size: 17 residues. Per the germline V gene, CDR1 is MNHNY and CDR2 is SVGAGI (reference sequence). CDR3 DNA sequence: TGTGCCAGCAGCCTGGGACAGGGAACCCAAAGGGGTCAGCCCCAGCATTTT. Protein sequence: CASSLGQGTQRGQPQHF.

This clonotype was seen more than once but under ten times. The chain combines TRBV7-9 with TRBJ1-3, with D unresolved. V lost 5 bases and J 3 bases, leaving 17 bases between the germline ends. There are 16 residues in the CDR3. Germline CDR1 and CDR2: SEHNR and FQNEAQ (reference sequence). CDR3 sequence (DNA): TGTGCCAGCAGCCCGGACCTTCAATGGAATGGAAACACCATATATTTT. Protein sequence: CASSPDLQWNGNTIYF.

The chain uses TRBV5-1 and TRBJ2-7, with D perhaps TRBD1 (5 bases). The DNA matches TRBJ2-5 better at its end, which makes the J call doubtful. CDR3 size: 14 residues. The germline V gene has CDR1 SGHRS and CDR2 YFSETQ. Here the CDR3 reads CASTPSDSQETQYF. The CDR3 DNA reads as TGCGCCAGCACCCCCTCCGACAGTCAAGAGACCCAGTACTTC.

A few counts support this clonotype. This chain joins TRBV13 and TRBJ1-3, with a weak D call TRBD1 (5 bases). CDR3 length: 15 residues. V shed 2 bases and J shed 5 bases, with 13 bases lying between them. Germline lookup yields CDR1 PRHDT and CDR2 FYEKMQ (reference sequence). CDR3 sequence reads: CASSLRGWKRNTIYF. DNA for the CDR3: TGTGCCAGCAGCTTAAGGGGATGGAAGAGAAACACCATATATTTT.

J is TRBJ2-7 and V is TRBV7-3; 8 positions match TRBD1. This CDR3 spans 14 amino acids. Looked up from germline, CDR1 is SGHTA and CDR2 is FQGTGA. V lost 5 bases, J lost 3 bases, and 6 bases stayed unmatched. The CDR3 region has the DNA TGTGCCAGCAGCGGACGAACAGGGGGCTACGAGCAGTACGTC. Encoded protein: CASSGRTGGYEQYV.